These 17 T cell receptor beta chains originate from one sample sequenced in a study of blood T cell repertoires in COVID-19. Generated by immunoSEQ multiplex PCR, the TCRdb table keeps only in-frame clones and is missing some. The sample carries some 340,000 clones, about 85% recorded once. Sequenced: peripheral blood. The receptor source for this set is a young woman with acute or convalescent COVID-19.

This clone was seen a few times. This rearrangement joins TRBV9 to TRBJ1-2; D remains ambiguous. The V end was cut by 4 bases, the J end by 5 bases, with 12 bases between. This CDR3 is built from 13 residues. CDR1 SGDLS and CDR2 YYNGEE come from the germline V gene. The CDR3 sequence is CASSPSPVYGYTF. The DNA of the CDR3 is TGTGCCAGCAGCCCTTCTCCCGTTTATGGCTACACCTTC.

This chain connects TRBV29-1 to TRBJ1-1; D is possibly TRBD1 (5 bases). CDR1 SQVTM and CDR2 ANQGSEA come from the germline V gene. V lost 4 bases and J lost 1, with 16 bases in between. The CDR3 runs 15 residues. CDR3 sequence: CSVAPKGSTNTEAFF. CDR3 DNA sequence: TGCAGCGTTGCCCCCAAGGGGTCGACGAACACTGAAGCTTTCTTT.

DNA for the CDR3: TGTGCCAGCAGTCAACAGGGTTACGAGCAGTACTTC. Its translation: CASSQQGYEQYF. The rearrangement joins TRBV12-3 or TRBV12-4 to TRBJ2-7; tentatively, D is TRBD1 (6 bases). V was shortened by 5 bases and J by 4 bases, with 9 bases between the two germline ends. This CDR3 region has 12 residues.

This clone turned up a few times. This chain joins TRBV18 and TRBJ1-1; 7 positions match TRBD1. Germline V gene lookup returns CDR1 KGHSH and CDR2 LQKENI. This CDR3 region has 13 residues. The junction had 2 bases not matched to a gene; V was cut back by 3 bases and J by 4 bases. This CDR3 reads CASSPRTGTEAFF. DNA for the CDR3: TGTGCCAGCTCACCCCGGACAGGCACTGAAGCTTTCTTT. The full variable domain, completed using reference TRBV18 and TRBJ1-1, is NAGVMQNPRHLVRRRGQEARLRCSPMKGHSHVYWYRQLPEEGLKFMVYLQKENIIDESGMPKERFSAEFPKEGPSILRIQQVVRGDSAAYFCASSPRTGTEAFFGQGTRLTVV.

The V gene is TRBV2, the J gene TRBJ2-7; 8 bases match TRBD1. This CDR3 comprises 15 residues. The ends lost 4 bases at V and 6 bases at J; junction bases unmatched: 11. Germline V gene lookup returns CDR1 SNHLY and CDR2 FYNNEI. The CDR3 nucleotides read TGTGCCAGCAGTGTCGTTGGACAGGGCGTATCCGAGCAGTACTTC. It yields the protein CASSVVGQGVSEQYF. The full variable domain, rest sourced from reference TRBV2 and TRBJ2-7, is EPEVTQTPSHQVTQMGQEVILRCVPISNHLYFYWYRQILGQKVEFLVSFYNNEISEKSEIFDDQFSVERPDGSNFTLKIRSTKLEDSAMYFCASSVVGQGVSEQYFGPGTRLTVT.

The V gene is TRBV7-3, the J gene TRBJ2-1, with 8 bases aligning to TRBD2. V lost 5 bases, J lost 8 bases, and 14 bases stayed unmatched. The CDR3 length is 16 residues. CDR1 is SGHTA and CDR2 is FQGTGA in the germline V gene. CDR3 sequence: CASSPDLTGGLHEQFF. The CDR3 region has the DNA TGTGCCAGCAGCCCCGATTTGACGGGAGGGCTCCATGAGCAGTTCTTC.

The chain combines TRBV2 with TRBJ2-5; unclear D gene. The V and J ends lost 7 bases and 3 bases respectively, with 6 bases between them. The CDR3 length is 11 residues. CDR1 is SNHLY and CDR2 is FYNNEI in the germline V gene. For the CDR3, the DNA is TGTGCCAGCATCCTCGAAGAGACCCAGTACTTC. Translating gives CASILEETQYF.

This chain uses TRBV10-3 with TRBJ2-3; D remains ambiguous. V was pared by 6 bases and J by 0 bases, with 13 bases between. This CDR3 contains 15 residues. CDR1 is ENHRY and CDR2 is SYGVKD in the germline V gene. The CDR3 spells CAISLGRESTDTQYF. CDR3 nucleotide sequence: TGTGCCATCAGCCTAGGAAGAGAGAGCACAGATACGCAGTATTTT.

This clone appeared once. The V call is TRBV7-9, the J call TRBJ2-7, with TRBD2 matching over 9 bases. The germline gives CDR1 SEHNR, CDR2 FQNEAQ (reference sequence). The V gene end was trimmed by 6 bases and the J gene end by 5 bases; junction bases not matched to a gene: 11. The CDR3 loop spans 15 amino acids. DNA of the CDR3: TGTGCCAGCAGTCCGAATCCGGGACTAGCAAACGAGCAGTACTTC. Its translation is CASSPNPGLANEQYF.

The V and J genes are TRBV24-1 and TRBJ2-7; maybe TRBD1 (5 bases). Germline V lookup: CDR1 KGHDR, CDR2 SFDVKD. The CDR3 totals 15 residues. V was shortened by 1 base and J by 0 bases, with 9 bases between the two germline ends. As DNA, the CDR3 is TGTGCCACCAGTGATTTAAGGCAGGGCTCCTACGAGCAGTACTTC. Its protein product is CATSDLRQGSYEQYF.

The rearrangement joins TRBV5-5 to TRBJ2-1, with D perhaps TRBD2 (6 bases). V shed 9 bases and J shed 8 bases, with 18 bases lying between them. The germline gives CDR1 SGHKS, CDR2 YYEKEE (reference sequence). The CDR3 has 13 amino acids. The CDR3 nucleotides read TGTGCCAACTCCGGGACTGGGAGCTATGAGCAGTTCTTC. It specifies CANSGTGSYEQFF.

The chain recombines TRBV7-3 with TRBJ2-3; D is undetermined. The CDR3 totals 14 residues. Trimming shortened V by 5 bases and J by 3 bases, and 12 bases separated the two germline ends. Germline loops: CDR1 SGHTA, CDR2 FQGTGA. The CDR3 spells CASSPSSYTDTQYF. DNA for the CDR3: TGTGCCAGCAGCCCGAGTTCGTATACAGATACGCAGTATTTT.

The J gene is TRBJ2-7, the V gene TRBV5-1; the D is unclear. Germline V gene lookup returns CDR1 SGHRS and CDR2 YFSETQ. The V end was cut by 1 base, the J end by 1 base, with 21 bases between. The CDR3 sequence is 18 residues long. CDR3 sequence reads: CASSLWVGPEDGSYEQYF. CDR3 nucleotides: TGCGCCAGCAGCTTGTGGGTAGGTCCTGAGGATGGGTCCTACGAGCAGTACTTC.

This clone occurred a few times. The CDR3 loop is CASSPDYSGVNTGELFF. The CDR3 nucleotides read TGTGCCAGCAGCCCGGATTATAGCGGTGTGAACACCGGGGAGCTGTTTTTT. The chain recombines TRBV5-4 with TRBJ2-2; maybe TRBD2 (6 bases). V gave up 4 bases and J gave up 1 base, with 17 bases separating them. Germline CDR1 and CDR2: SGHNT and YYREEE (reference sequence). The CDR3 is 17 amino acids.

This clone was found once. The chain employs TRBV5-1 and TRBJ2-1, with 7 bases that match TRBD1. The CDR3 has 13 residues. Germline lookup yields CDR1 SGHRS and CDR2 YFSETQ. Trimming cost V 6 bases and J 8 bases; bases outside gene matches: 8. The CDR3 region is CASTYRGGDEQFF. The CDR3 nucleotides read TGCGCCAGCACCTACAGGGGTGGGGATGAGCAGTTCTTC.

The chain uses TRBV9 and TRBJ1-6; D call uncertain. Trimming cost V 4 bases and J 12 bases, with 8 bases left between them. Germline V gene lookup returns CDR1 SGDLS and CDR2 YYNGEE. The length of the CDR3 is 11 residues. Here the CDR3 reads CASSPREPLHF. DNA of the CDR3: TGTGCCAGCAGCCCCCGGGAACCCCTCCACTTT. Looking up the rest from reference TRBV9 and TRBJ1-6 gives the full variable domain: DSGVTQTPKHLITATGQRVTLRCSPRSGDLSVYWYQQSLDQGLQFLIQYYNGEERAKGNILERFSAQQFPDLHSELNLSSLELGDSALYFCASSPREPLHFGNGTRLTVT.

This clone was observed once. The chain couples TRBV7-3 to TRBJ2-1; D is unclear. Germline V gene data show CDR1 as SGHTA and CDR2 as FQGTGA. The CDR3 is 13 amino acids. V was pared by 2 bases and J by 5 bases, with 7 bases between. The CDR3 bases are TGTGCCAGCAGCTTAGGGCATAACAATGAGCAGTTCTTC. Amino acids: CASSLGHNNEQFF.